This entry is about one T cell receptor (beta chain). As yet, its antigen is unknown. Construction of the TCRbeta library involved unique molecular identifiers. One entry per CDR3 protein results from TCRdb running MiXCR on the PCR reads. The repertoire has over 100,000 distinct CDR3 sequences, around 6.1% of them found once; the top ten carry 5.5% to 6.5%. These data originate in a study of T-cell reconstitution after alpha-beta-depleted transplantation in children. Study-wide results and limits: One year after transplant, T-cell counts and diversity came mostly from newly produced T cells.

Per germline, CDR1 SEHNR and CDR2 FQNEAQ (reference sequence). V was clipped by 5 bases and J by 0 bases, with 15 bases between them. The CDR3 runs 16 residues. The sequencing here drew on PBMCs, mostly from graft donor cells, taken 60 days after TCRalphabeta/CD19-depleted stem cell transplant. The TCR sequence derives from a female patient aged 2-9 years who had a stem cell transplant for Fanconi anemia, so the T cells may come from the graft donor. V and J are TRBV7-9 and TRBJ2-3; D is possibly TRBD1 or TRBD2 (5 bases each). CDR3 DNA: TGTGCCAGCAGCCCACTTCTGGGGGAGAGCACAGATACGCAGTATTTT. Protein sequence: CASSPLLGESTDTQYF.